The clone carrying this T cell receptor (beta chain) occurred once. Antigen unknown. This specimen belongs to a study of Ad26.COV2.S vaccination and SARS-CoV-2 variants. Study findings and constraints: Similar non-spike TCR breadth was seen in vaccine and placebo recipients. Placebo recipients had lower spike-specific TCR breadth than vaccine recipients. Responses of spike-specific T cells (both CD8+ and CD4+) reportedly showed substantial breadth after vaccination.

Using immunoSEQ multiplex PCR, the repertoire was profiled, and TCRdb retains in-frame clones only, with some absent. The table has some 190,000 clones, approximately 88% seen once. This TCR came from a human donor who had recovered from COVID-19. The sample here was peripheral blood, taken after recovery from COVID-19.

The CDR3 here is CASSETGARLETQYF. CDR3 DNA: TGTGCCAGTAGCGAAACAGGGGCCCGACTTGAGACCCAGTACTTC. The chain links TRBV19 to TRBJ2-5; 7 bases align to TRBD1. CDR1 is LNHDA and CDR2 is SQIVND in the germline V gene (reference sequence). V was pared by 6 bases and J by 5 bases, with 12 bases of the junction left unmatched. The CDR3 loop spans 15 amino acids.